Each of the 9 T cell receptor beta chains below was sequenced from the same sample in a study of blood T cells in healthy people across ages. A sample-barcoded 5' primer and a J-beta primer mix were used in a second PCR of roughly 6 to 11 cycles. TCRdb passed the 5' RACE reads through MiXCR, listing each CDR3 protein once. The profile shows fewer than 1,000,000 distinct CDR3 sequences, under 55% of them singletons. The sample was blood. The receptors stem from a man between 60 and 75 years old in good health.

The V call is TRBV7-2, the J call TRBJ2-7, with TRBD1 matching over 8 bases. Trimming took 8 bases from V and 3 from J; bases not matched to a gene: 6. The CDR3 is made up of 13 amino acids. Germline V gives CDR1 SGHTA, CDR2 FQGNSA. CDR3: CASQTGVNYEQYF. CDR3 sequence (DNA): TGTGCCAGCCAGACAGGGGTTAACTACGAGCAGTACTTC.

As concerns this clonotype: The junction departs from the called germline gene at one end, perhaps through a read error. The chain recombines TRBV29-1 with TRBJ1-2, with D possibly matching TRBD1 (5 bases). CDR1 SQVTM and CDR2 ANQGSEA come from the germline V gene. This CDR3 has 14 amino acids. The CDR3, as DNA: TGCAGCGTGCCAATCCGGGGGTCTAACTGTGGCTACACCTTC. Translation: CSVPIRGSNCGYTF.

The chain is built from TRBV4-1 and TRBJ2-3, with 10 bases identical to TRBD2. The germline CDR1 and CDR2 sequences are MGHRA and YSYEKL. CDR3 size: 16 residues. V gave up 0 bases and J gave up 2 bases; unmatched junction bases: 2. The CDR3 DNA reads as TGCGCCAGCAGCCAAGAAGCGGGGGGGTACACAGATACGCAGTATTTT. Its protein is CASSQEAGGYTDTQYF.

On this clonotype: A clone one base away is much larger, so this may be a read error. The V call is TRBV29-1, the J call TRBJ2-7, with D unresolved. The CDR3 extends over 9 amino acids. The V gene's germline CDR1 is SQVTM and CDR2 ANQGSEA. Here the CDR3 DNA reads TGCAACGTGGTCCACGAGCAGTACTTC. Amino acid sequence: CNVVHEQYF.

J is TRBJ1-1 and V is TRBV6-5; D possibly corresponds to TRBD1 (5 bases). CDR1 MNHEY and CDR2 SVGAGI come from the germline V gene. V was clipped by 7 bases and J by 2 bases, with 14 bases between them. This CDR3 has 14 residues. Written as DNA, the CDR3 is TGTGCCAGCACACTCCAGGGCGGTAACACTGAAGCTTTCTTT. This translates into CASTLQGGNTEAFF.

This chain connects TRBV9 to TRBJ1-2; the D gene is possibly TRBD1 (5 bases). CDR1 SGDLS and CDR2 YYNGEE come from the germline V gene. This CDR3 has 14 residues. V lost 2 bases and J lost 3, with 11 bases in between. The CDR3 DNA reads TGTGCCAGCAGCGTGAGGACGGGGGACTATGGCTACACCTTC. Its protein product is CASSVRTGDYGYTF.

The V and J genes are TRBV13 and TRBJ2-6; 9 bases align to TRBD1. Unmatched junction bases numbered 6, after V lost 2 bases and J lost 1 base. Germline V gene lookup returns CDR1 PRHDT and CDR2 FYEKMQ (reference sequence). CDR3 length: 18 residues. CDR3 DNA sequence: TGTGCCAGCAGCTTATGGGACAGGGATCTATCTGGGGCCAACGTCCTGACTTTC. Encoded protein: CASSLWDRDLSGANVLTF.

This clonotype was detected only a few times. The rearrangement links TRBV27 to TRBJ2-7; 16 bases map to TRBD2. The V segment lost 5 bases and the J segment 3 bases; nucleotides outside the gene matches: 10. Germline CDR1 is MNHEY and CDR2 is SMNVEV (reference sequence). There are 18 residues in the CDR3. The DNA of the CDR3 is TGTGCCAGCAGTCCCGGGACTAGCGGGGGGGCACCCTTCTACGAGCAGTACTTC. Translating it yields CASSPGTSGGAPFYEQYF.

On this clonotype itself: A junction end diverges from the germline sequence, so it may reflect a read error. The chain employs TRBV29-1 and TRBJ2-2; maybe TRBD2 (5 bases). The CDR3 has 12 amino acids. Germline CDR1 and CDR2: SQVTM and ANQGSEA. The DNA for the CDR3 is TGTAGCGTTGGCCAGTGGGACGGGGAGCTGTTTTTT. This encodes CSVGQWDGELFF.